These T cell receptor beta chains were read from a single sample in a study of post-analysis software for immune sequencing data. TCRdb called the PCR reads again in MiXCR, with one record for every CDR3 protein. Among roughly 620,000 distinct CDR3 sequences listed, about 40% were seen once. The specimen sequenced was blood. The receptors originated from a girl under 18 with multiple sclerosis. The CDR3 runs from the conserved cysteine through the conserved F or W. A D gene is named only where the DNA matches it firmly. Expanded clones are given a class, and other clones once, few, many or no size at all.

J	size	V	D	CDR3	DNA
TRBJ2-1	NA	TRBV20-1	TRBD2	CSASGTSGRAYNEQFF	TGCAGTGCCTCCGGGACTAGCGGGAGGGCATACAATGAGCAGTTCTTC
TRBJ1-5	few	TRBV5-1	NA	CASSSSGQWPQHF	TGCGCCAGCAGCTCGTCAGGGCAATGGCCCCAGCATTTT
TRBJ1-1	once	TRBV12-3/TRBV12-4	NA	CASSPLTGNEAFF	TGTGCCAGCAGTCCCTTAACAGGGAACGAAGCTTTCTTT
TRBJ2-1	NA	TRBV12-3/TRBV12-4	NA	CASREAGEQFF	TGTGCCAGCAGGGAGGCGGGCGAGCAGTTCTTC
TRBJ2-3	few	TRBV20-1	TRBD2	CSARTSGAATDTQYF	TGCAGTGCCAGGACTAGCGGGGCCGCCACAGATACGCAGTATTTT
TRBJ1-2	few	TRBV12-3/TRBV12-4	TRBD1	CASSSQGQNYGYTF	TGTGCCAGCAGTTCCCAGGGACAGAACTATGGCTACACCTTC
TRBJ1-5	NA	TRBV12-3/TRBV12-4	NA	CASRQAGNQPQHF	TGTGCCAGCAGGCAGGCCGGCAATCAGCCCCAGCATTTT
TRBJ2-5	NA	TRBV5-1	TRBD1	CASSLHRGEKETQYF	TGCGCCAGCAGCTTACACAGGGGCGAGAAAGAGACCCAGTACTTC
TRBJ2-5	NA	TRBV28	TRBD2	CASEGLTAARESQETQYF	TGTGCCAGCGAGGGACTAACAGCGGCAAGGGAAAGTCAAGAGACCCAGTACTTC
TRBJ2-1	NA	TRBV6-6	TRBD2	CASSSRKTSGRKGQFF	TGTGCCAGCAGTTCAAGAAAGACTAGCGGGAGGAAAGGGCAGTTCTTC
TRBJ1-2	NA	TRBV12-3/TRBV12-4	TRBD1	CASKNTGGDGYTF	TGTGCCAGCAAAAATACAGGGGGTGATGGCTACACCTTC
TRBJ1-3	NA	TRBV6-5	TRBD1	CASSYSIRGTGNTIYF	TGTGCCAGCAGTTACTCTATCAGGGGGACGGGAAACACCATATATTTT
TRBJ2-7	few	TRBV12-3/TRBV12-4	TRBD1	CASSPQGPHEQYF	TGTGCCAGCAGTCCACAGGGGCCACACGAGCAGTACTTC
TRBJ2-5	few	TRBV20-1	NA	CSARDTGRPTETQYF	TGCAGTGCTAGAGATACGGGGCGGCCTACGGAGACCCAGTACTTC
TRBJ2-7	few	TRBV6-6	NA	CASRTLRLGMSSYEQYF	TGTGCCAGCAGAACCTTGCGTCTGGGGATGAGCTCCTACGAGCAGTACTTC
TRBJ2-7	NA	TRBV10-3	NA	CAISERRDSEQYF	TGTGCCATCTCTGAGAGGAGGGACTCCGAGCAGTACTTC
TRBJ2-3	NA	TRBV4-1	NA	CASTAPGGGGDTQYF	TGCGCCAGCACCGCCCCGGGGGGCGGGGGAGATACGCAGTATTTT
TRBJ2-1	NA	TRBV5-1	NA	CASRGHPADHYNEQFF	TGCGCCAGCAGGGGGCATCCGGCGGATCATTACAATGAGCAGTTCTTC
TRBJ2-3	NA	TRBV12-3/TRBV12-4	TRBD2	CASRNGLAGVGTQYF	TGTGCCAGCAGAAACGGACTAGCGGGAGTGGGAACGCAGTATTTT
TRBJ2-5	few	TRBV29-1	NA	CSVRAPLRETQYF	TGCAGCGTTAGGGCCCCGCTGAGGGAGACCCAGTACTTC
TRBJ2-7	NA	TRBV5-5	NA	CASSHLDGEELTYEQYF	TGTGCCAGCAGCCATTTGGACGGGGAAGAACTCACCTACGAGCAGTACTTC
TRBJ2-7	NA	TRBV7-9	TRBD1	CASSLRGQVVKRYF	TGTGCCAGCAGCTTAAGGGGACAGGTGGTCAAGCGGTACTTC
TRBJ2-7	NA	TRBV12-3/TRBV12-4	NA	CASSPRQAGVEQYF	TGTGCCAGCAGCCCCCGACAGGCGGGGGTCGAGCAGTACTTC
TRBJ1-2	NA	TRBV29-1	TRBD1	CSAGTGPWGYGHTF	TGCAGCGCGGGGACAGGGCCTTGGGGCTATGGCCACACCTTC
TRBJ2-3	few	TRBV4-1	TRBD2	CASSQNEAGGITDTQYF	TGCGCCAGCAGCCAGAATGAAGCGGGGGGGATCACAGATACGCAGTATTTT
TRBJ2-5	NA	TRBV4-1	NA	CASSQDLQGFGETQYF	TGCGCCAGCAGCCAAGATCTCCAGGGATTTGGAGAGACCCAGTACTTC
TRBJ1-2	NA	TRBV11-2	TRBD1	CASSVGTGIPYGYTF	TGTGCCAGCAGCGTCGGGACAGGAATACCTTATGGCTACACCTTC
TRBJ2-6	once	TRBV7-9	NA	CASSNQVSGPNVLTF	TGTGCCAGCAGCAATCAGGTCTCTGGGCCCAACGTCCTGACTTTC
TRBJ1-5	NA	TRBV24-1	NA	CATSDGGGNQPQHF	TGTGCCACCAGTGATGGCGGGGGCAATCAGCCCCAGCATTTT
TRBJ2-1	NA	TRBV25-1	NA	CASLRDTTYNEQFF	TGTGCCAGCCTCCGGGACACCACATACAATGAGCAGTTCTTC